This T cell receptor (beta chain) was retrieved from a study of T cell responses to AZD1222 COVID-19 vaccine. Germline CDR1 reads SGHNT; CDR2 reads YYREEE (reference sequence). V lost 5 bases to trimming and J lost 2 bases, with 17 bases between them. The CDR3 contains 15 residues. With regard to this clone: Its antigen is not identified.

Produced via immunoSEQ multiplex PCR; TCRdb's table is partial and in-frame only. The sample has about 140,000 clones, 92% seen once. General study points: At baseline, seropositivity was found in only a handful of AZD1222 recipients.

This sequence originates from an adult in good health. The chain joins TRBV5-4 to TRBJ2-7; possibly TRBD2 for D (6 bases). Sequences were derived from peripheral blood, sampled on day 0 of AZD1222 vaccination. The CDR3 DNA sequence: TGTGCCAGCAGGATCGACTTCCGGGGGACCTACGAGCAGTACTTC. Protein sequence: CASRIDFRGTYEQYF. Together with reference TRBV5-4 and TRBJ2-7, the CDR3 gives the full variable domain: ETGVTQSPTHLIKTRGQQVTLRCSSQSGHNTVSWYQQALGQGPQFIFQYYREEENGRGNFPPRFSGLQFPNYSSELNVNALELDDSALYLCASRIDFRGTYEQYFGPGTRLTVT.